The rows below give T cell receptor beta chains drawn from one sample of a study of cytomegalovirus exposure and HLA in healthy donors. Clones were read by immunoSEQ multiplex PCR, and TCRdb kept only the in-frame ones, dropping some. The sample yields about 170,000 clones, 82% seen once. Input material: PBMCs. All receptors come from a male donor in good health and CMV-seronegative. Each CDR3 is given with its conserved first and last residue. Fields, in order: J gene, V gene, CDR3 protein.

TRBJ2-5 TRBV11-2 CASSLRMVAGQETQYF
TRBJ2-7 TRBV14 CASSHGDFTRRIYEQYF
TRBJ2-3 TRBV5-8 CASSAGGLSTDTQYF
TRBJ2-2 TRBV7-2 CASSLYHTGELFF
TRBJ2-1 TRBV7-2 CASTTDRGSYNEQFF
TRBJ1-4 TRBV19 CASRRPGQGDEKLFF
TRBJ1-2 TRBV7-3 CASSLTRGGEGYTF
TRBJ1-4 TRBV7-8 CASSSRTVEKLFF
TRBJ1-2 TRBV6-1 CASSEGVGVVGYGYTF
TRBJ1-4 TRBV4-3 CASSLGDIGKLFF
TRBJ2-3 TRBV9 CASSNGLASTDTQYF
TRBJ2-7 TRBV12-5 CASGLQGSSRRWF
TRBJ2-5 TRBV7-3 CASSLGQKETQYF
TRBJ2-3 TRBV15 CATSRATGGTDTQYF
TRBJ2-3 TRBV2 CASSINGQGSDTQYF
TRBJ2-1 TRBV18 CASSPPFGTIFEQFF
TRBJ2-7 TRBV7-9 CASNQGEQYF
TRBJ1-1 TRBV7-9 CASSLGQGETEAFF
TRBJ2-7 TRBV5-1 CASSATAYEQYF
TRBJ2-1 TRBV19 CASSAPGFVGEQFF
TRBJ2-6 TRBV19 CASIRAGAISGANVLTF
TRBJ2-2 TRBV15 CATSYPRASQTGELFF
TRBJ2-6 TRBV2 CASSVSVGANVLTF
TRBJ2-7 TRBV29-1 CSVLGDYREQYF
TRBJ2-5 TRBV6-5 CASSYRGTETQYF
TRBJ2-7 TRBV4-3 CASSQEHGSSYEQYF
TRBJ2-3 TRBV10-3 CAISESSLITDTQYF
TRBJ1-2 TRBV28 CASSSLRQATNYGYTF
TRBJ2-3 TRBV2 CASSRDRTSTDTQYF
TRBJ2-7 TRBV2 CASSELGPTLYEQYF
TRBJ2-7 TRBV27 CASSTGDEQYF
TRBJ1-2 TRBV18 CASSPKQGYGYTF
TRBJ2-1 TRBV7-3 CASSPPTSGGAYEQFF
TRBJ2-1 TRBV28 CASVGAGGREDEQFF
TRBJ2-2 TRBV6-6 CASSPRGTGELFF
TRBJ1-2 TRBV2 CATRPGGVEGYTF
TRBJ2-7 TRBV11-1 CASSQSPVEQYF
TRBJ2-3 TRBV6-4 CASSATSTDTQYF
TRBJ2-2 TRBV19 CASSKTADTGELFF
TRBJ1-1 TRBV29-1 CSVGFVGREAEAFF
TRBJ2-3 TRBV7-8 CACSGEDTQYF
TRBJ1-2 TRBV5-6 CASSLYHRDRVRSGGYTF
TRBJ2-1 TRBV19 CASSMITGYNEQFF
TRBJ2-7 TRBV9 CASSLQGGREQYF
TRBJ2-3 TRBV9 CASSGASGGSTDTQYF
TRBJ1-1 TRBV2 CASSGTAMNTEAFF
TRBJ2-3 TRBV5-4 CASSSGGGTDTQYF
TRBJ2-5 TRBV7-6 CASSNRGGGETQYF